What follows is one TCR beta chain and its context. A much larger clone sits a single nucleotide away, making a read error possible. Because it lacks the conserved phenylalanine or tryptophan at the end, this CDR3 is likely a read error. The entry originates in a study of read filtering for tumor transcriptome and immune sequencing. CDR3 size: 11 residues. Germline V gene sequence: CDR1 SEHNR, CDR2 FQNEAQ (reference sequence). Trimming left V 3 bases short and J 3 bases short, with 2 bases between. From roughly 400 ng of RNA, a library with molecular barcoded alpha/delta and beta/gamma adaptors was made. From the reads, TCRdb called clonotypes with MiXCR, one entry per CDR3 protein. This sample has 130,000 or so distinct CDR3 sequences, with under 15% found just once.

The sample taken for sequencing was a population of CD138-negative cells sorted from bone marrow. The receptor was isolated from a donor over 35 with multiple myeloma. J is TRBJ1-1 and V is TRBV7-9; D is ambiguous. This CDR3 is CASSLHTEAFL. The CDR3 DNA sequence: TGTGCCAGCAGCTTGCACACTGAAGCTTTCCTT.